The entry that follows covers one T cell receptor beta chain sequence. Its target is unknown. The source of the sample is a study of T-cell memory formation after mild COVID-19. Study findings and constraints: Still unconfirmed is whether the second-wave clones peaking on day 37 recognized SARS-CoV-2. Pre-infection memory contained some responding clones, which suggested that cross-reactive memory had joined.

Sample barcodes and UMIs were carried by the TCR alpha and TCR beta cDNA libraries that 5'RACE generated with constant-segment primers. TCRdb processed the 5' RACE reads anew with MiXCR; each CDR3 protein has one entry. The data hold around 450,000 distinct CDR3 sequences, with more than 20% observed a single time. Germline V CDR1 and CDR2: SGDLS, YYNGEE. The ends lost 3 bases at V and 6 bases at J; junction bases unmatched: 2. CDR3 length: 13 residues. The sequence was obtained from an adult woman who had mild COVID-19 (a few samples of this study predate the infection). Cell type and time point are not known. The sequenced sample was PBMCs or a T cell subset sorted from them (not recorded which). The chain uses TRBV9 and TRBJ2-2, with TRBD1 identical over 7 bases. The CDR3 DNA sequence: TGTGCCAGCAGCGCCGGACAGGCCGGGGAGCTGTTTTTT. Translation gives CASSAGQAGELFF.